This TCR beta chain was profiled in a study of CD4+ T cells in melanoma. Some clones are missing from TCRdb's copy, which holds only in-frame ones; the method was immunoSEQ multiplex PCR. The sample shows roughly 150,000 clones, around nine tenths of them seen only once. Overall study results and limits: CD8+ T cell, macrophage and B cell function reportedly correlated with neoantigen-specific CD4+ T cells. Diverse differentiation states were reported for melanoma neoantigen-specific CD4+ T cells.

This clone was seen only once. Its antigen is unidentified. V lost 7 bases and J 8 bases, leaving 11 bases between the germline ends. Germline loops: CDR1 SQVTM, CDR2 ANQGSEA. The CDR3 covers 10 residues. The chain has TRBV29-1 and TRBJ1-1; D not resolved. This TCR was recovered from a human donor with melanoma. CDR3 loop: CSARVGEAFF. CDR3 sequence (DNA): TGCAGCGCCCGGGTGGGGGAAGCTTTCTTT.